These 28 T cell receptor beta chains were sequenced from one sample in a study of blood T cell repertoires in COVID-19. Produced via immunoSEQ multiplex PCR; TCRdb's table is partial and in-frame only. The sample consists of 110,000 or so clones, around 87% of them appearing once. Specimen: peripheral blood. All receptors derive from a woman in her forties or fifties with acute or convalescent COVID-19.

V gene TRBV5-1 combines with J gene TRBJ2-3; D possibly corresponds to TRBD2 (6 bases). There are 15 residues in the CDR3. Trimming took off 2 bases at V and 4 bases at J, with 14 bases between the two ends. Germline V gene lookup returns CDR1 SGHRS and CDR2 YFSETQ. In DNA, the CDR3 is TGCGCCAGCAGCTTTCTCGGGGGTGGCTCAGATACGCAGTATTTT. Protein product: CASSFLGGGSDTQYF.

CDR3 in amino acids: CSHRGNTEAFF. The CDR3 DNA follows: TGCAGCCACAGGGGGAACACTGAAGCTTTCTTT. V and J are TRBV29-1 and TRBJ1-1, with 7 bases that match TRBD1. The J segment lost 1 base and the V segment lost 8 bases, leaving 1 base of the junction unmatched. The CDR3 spans 11 residues. The V gene's germline CDR1 is SQVTM and CDR2 ANQGSEA.

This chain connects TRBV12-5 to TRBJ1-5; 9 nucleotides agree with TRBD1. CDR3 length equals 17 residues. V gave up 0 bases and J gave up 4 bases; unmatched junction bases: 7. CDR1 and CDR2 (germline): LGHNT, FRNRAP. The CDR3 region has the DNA TGTGCTAGTGGTTTGGTACTAGTAGGGACAGGGAATCAGCCCCAGCATTTT. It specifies CASGLVLVGTGNQPQHF.

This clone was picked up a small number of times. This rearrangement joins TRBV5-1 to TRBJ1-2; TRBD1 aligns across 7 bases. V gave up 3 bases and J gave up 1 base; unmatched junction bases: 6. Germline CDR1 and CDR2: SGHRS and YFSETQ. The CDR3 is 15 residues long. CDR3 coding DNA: TGCGCCAGCAGCTGGGACAGTAGGGTTAACTATGGCTACACCTTC. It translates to CASSWDSRVNYGYTF. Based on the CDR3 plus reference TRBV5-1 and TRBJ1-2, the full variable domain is KAGVTQTPRYLIKTRGQQVTLSCSPISGHRSVSWYQQTPGQGLQFLFEYFSETQRNKGNFPGRFSGRQFSNSRSEMNVSTLELGDSALYLCASSWDSRVNYGYTFGSGTRLTVV.

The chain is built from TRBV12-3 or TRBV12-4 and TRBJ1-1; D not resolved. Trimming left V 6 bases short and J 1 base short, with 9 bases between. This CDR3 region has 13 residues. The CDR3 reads CASRQQQNTEAFF. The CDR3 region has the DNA TGTGCCAGCAGGCAACAGCAGAACACTGAAGCTTTCTTT.

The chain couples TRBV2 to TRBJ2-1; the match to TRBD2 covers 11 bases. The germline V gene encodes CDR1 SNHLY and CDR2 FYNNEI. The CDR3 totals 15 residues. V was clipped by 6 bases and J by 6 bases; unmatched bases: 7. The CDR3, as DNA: TGTGCCAGCAGAGCGACTAGCGGGACGTCCAATGAGCAGTTCTTC. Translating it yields CASRATSGTSNEQFF.

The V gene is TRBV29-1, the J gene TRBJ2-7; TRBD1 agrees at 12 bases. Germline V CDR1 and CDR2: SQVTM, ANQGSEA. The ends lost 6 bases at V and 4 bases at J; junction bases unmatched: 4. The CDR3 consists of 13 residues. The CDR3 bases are TGCAGCGTCCCGGGACAGGGGGCGTACGAGCAGTACTTC. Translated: CSVPGQGAYEQYF.

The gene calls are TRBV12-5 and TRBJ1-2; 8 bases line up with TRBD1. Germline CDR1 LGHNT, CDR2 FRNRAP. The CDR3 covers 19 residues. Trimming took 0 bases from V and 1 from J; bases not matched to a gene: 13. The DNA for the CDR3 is TGTGCTAGTGGTTTGGTAACCTGGACAGGGTCGATTCATAACTATGGCTACACCTTC. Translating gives CASGLVTWTGSIHNYGYTF.

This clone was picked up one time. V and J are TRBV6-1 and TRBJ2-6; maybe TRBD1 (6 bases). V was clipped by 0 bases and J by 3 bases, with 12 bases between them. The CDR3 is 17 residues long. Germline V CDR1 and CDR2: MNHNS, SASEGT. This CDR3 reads CASSEAQGGSGANVLTF. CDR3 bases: TGTGCCAGCAGTGAAGCGCAAGGGGGTAGTGGGGCCAACGTCCTGACTTTC.

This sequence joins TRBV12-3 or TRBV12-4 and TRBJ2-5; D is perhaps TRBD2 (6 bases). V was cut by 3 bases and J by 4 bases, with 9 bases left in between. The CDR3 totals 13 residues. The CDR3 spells CASSFVGGETQYF. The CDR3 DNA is TGTGCCAGCAGTTTCGTCGGGGGAGAGACCCAGTACTTC.

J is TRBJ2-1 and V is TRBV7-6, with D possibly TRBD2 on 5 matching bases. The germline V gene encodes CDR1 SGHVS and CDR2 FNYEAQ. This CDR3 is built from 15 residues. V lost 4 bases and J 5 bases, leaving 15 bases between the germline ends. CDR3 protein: CASSSIPSGHNEQFF. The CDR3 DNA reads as TGTGCCAGCAGCTCGATCCCCAGCGGCCACAATGAGCAGTTCTTC. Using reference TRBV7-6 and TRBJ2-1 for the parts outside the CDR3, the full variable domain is GAGVSQSPRYKVTKRGQDVALRCDPISGHVSLYWYRQALGQGPEFLTYFNYEAQQDKSGLPNDRFSAERPEGSISTLTIQRTEQRDSAMYRCASSSIPSGHNEQFFGPGTRLTVL.

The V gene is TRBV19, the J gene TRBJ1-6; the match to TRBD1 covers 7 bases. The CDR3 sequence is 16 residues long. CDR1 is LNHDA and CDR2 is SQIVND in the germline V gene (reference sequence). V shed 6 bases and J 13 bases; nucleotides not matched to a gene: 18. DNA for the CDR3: TGTGCCAGTAGCCGGACAGGCCGCTCCGAGGTATTCCCCCTCCACTTT. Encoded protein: CASSRTGRSEVFPLHF.

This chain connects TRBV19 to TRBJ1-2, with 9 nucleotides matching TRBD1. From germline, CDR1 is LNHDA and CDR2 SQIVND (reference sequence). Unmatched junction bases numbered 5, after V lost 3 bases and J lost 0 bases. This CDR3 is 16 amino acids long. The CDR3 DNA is TGTGCCAGTAGTATTGGGACAGGGCGAGCTAACTATGGCTACACCTTC. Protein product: CASSIGTGRANYGYTF.

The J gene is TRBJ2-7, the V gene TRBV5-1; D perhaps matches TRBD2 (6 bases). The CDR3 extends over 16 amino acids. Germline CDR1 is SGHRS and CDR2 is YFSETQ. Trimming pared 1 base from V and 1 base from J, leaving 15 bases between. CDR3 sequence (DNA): TGCGCCAGCAGCTTGTTATTTAGTGGGACTTCCTACGAGCAGTACTTC. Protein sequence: CASSLLFSGTSYEQYF.

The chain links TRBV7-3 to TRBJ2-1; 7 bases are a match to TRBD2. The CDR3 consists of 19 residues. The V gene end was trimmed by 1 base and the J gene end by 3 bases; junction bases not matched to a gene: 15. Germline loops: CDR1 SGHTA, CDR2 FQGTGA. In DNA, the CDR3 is TGTGCCAGCAGCTTAAAGGGGAGCATTGCGGGGGTTAACTACAATGAGCAGTTCTTC. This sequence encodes CASSLKGSIAGVNYNEQFF.

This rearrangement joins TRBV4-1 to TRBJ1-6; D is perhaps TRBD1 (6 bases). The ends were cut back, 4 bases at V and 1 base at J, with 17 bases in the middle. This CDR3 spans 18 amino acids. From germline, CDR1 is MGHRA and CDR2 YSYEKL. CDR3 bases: TGCGCCAGCAGCCTCGTATCGGGGGGCGCGTCCTATAATTCACCCCTCCACTTT. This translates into CASSLVSGGASYNSPLHF.

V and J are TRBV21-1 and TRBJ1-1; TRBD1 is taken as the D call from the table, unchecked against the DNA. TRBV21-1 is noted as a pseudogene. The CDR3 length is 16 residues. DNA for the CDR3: TGTGCCAGCAGCAAGGCACAGGGGGCGAGCAACACTGAAGCTTTCTTT. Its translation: CASSKAQGASNTEAFF.

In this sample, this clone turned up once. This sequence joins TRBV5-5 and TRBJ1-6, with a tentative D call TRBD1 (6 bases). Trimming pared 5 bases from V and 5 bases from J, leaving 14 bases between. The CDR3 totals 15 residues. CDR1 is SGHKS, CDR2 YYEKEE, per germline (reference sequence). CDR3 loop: CASSAGAFHNSPLHF. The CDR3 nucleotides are TGTGCCAGCAGTGCAGGGGCTTTTCATAATTCACCCCTCCACTTT.

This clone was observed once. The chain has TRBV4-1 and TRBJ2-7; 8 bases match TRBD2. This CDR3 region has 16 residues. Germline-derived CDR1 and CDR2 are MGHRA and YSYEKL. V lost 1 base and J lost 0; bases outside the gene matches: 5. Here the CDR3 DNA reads TGCGCCAGCAGCCAAGCCATAAGCGGGAGCTCCTACGAGCAGTACTTC. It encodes CASSQAISGSSYEQYF.

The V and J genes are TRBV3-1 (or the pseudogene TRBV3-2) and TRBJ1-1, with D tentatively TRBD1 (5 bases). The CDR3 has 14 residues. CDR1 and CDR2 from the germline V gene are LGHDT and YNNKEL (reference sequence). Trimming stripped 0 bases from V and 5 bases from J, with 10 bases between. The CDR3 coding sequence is TGTGCCAGCAGCCAAGATCGGGGGGGGACTGAAGCTTTCTTT. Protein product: CASSQDRGGTEAFF.

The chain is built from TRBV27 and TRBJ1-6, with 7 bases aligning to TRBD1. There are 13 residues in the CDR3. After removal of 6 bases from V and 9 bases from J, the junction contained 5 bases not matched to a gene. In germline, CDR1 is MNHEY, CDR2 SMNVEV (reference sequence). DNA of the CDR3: TGTGCCAGCAGCGACAGGGTCGGTTCACCCCTCCACTTT. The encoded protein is CASSDRVGSPLHF.

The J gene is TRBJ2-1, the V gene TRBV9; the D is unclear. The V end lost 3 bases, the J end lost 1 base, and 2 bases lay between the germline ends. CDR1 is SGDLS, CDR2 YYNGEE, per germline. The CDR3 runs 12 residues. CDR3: CASSASYNEQFF. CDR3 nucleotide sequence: TGTGCCAGCAGCGCGTCCTACAATGAGCAGTTCTTC.

Here the CDR3 DNA reads TGTGCCAGCAGCCCCCCAGCGGCCTTCTACGAGCAGTACTTC. Amino acid sequence: CASSPPAAFYEQYF. This chain joins TRBV3-1 (or the pseudogene TRBV3-2) and TRBJ2-7; the D gene is possibly TRBD2 (5 bases). Trimming took off 4 bases at V and 3 bases at J, with 13 bases between the two ends. Germline V gives CDR1 LGHDT, CDR2 YNNKEL (reference sequence). The CDR3 runs to 14 residues.

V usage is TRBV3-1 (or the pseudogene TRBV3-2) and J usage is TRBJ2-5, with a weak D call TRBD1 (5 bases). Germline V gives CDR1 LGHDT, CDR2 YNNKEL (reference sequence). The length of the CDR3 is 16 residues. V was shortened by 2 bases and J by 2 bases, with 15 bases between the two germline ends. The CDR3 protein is CASSQLQGKGQETQYF. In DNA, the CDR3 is TGTGCCAGCAGCCAACTCCAGGGAAAGGGGCAAGAGACCCAGTACTTC.

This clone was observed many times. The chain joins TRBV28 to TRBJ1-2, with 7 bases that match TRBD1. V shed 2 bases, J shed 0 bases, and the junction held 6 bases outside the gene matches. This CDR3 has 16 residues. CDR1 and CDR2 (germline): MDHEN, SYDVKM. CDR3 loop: CASSLDQGVANYGYTF. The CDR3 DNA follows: TGTGCCAGCAGTTTAGATCAGGGGGTAGCTAACTATGGCTACACCTTC.

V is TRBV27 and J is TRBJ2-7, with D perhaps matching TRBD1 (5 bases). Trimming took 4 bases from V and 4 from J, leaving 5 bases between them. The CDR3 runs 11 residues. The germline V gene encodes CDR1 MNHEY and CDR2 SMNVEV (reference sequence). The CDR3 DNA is TGTGCCAGCAGTTCAGGGTACGAGCAGTACTTC. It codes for CASSSGYEQYF.

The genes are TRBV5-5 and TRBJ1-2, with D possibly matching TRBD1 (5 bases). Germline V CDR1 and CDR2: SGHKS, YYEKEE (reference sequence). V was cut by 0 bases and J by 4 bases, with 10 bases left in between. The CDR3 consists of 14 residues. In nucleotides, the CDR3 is TGTGCCAGCAGCTTGGCCTCGACAGTCTATGGCTACACCTTC. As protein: CASSLASTVYGYTF. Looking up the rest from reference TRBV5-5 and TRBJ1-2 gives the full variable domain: DAGVTQSPTHLIKTRGQQVTLRCSPISGHKSVSWYQQVLGQGPQFIFQYYEKEERGRGNFPDRFSARQFPNYSSELNVNALLLGDSALYLCASSLASTVYGYTFGSGTRLTVV.

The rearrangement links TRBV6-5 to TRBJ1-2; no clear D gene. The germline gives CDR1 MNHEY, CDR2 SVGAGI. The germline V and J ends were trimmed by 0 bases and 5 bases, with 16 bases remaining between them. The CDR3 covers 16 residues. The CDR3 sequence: CASSYSSGMSDYGYTF. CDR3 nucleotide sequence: TGTGCCAGCAGTTACTCGTCGGGGATGTCCGATTATGGCTACACCTTC.